Sequencing of this T cell receptor beta chain was carried out in a study of T cell responses to AZD1222 COVID-19 vaccine. Findings and caveats of the study: Among those given AZD1222, only six were seropositive at baseline. The study sampled repertoires only after the peak T cell response.

As to this clone: The antigen is not known.

The data were produced by immunoSEQ multiplex PCR, yet TCRdb's version contains in-frame clones alone and is incomplete. Altogether roughly 120,000 clones are present, 75% to 95% being singletons, with the ten largest covering over 2.5%. The ends lost 6 bases at V and 5 bases at J; junction bases unmatched: 14. The germline V gene encodes CDR1 SNHLY and CDR2 FYNNEI. The CDR3 runs 16 residues. The sample was peripheral blood, taken on day 0 of AZD1222 vaccination. The TCR comes from an adult in good health. The chain has TRBV2 and TRBJ2-7, with 9 bases that match TRBD1. This CDR3 is CASRLLPGTGLHEQYF. CDR3 nucleotide sequence: TGTGCCAGCAGGCTGCTACCCGGGACAGGGCTACACGAGCAGTACTTC.